This T cell receptor beta chain was observed in a study of cytomegalovirus exposure and HLA in healthy donors. It was with 60 Vbeta and 13 Jbeta primers that the PCR ran. The assay was immunoSEQ multiplex PCR, and TCRdb's table has in-frame clones only and misses some. The table has 55,000 to 80,000 clones, 85% to 90% seen once. Germline V lookup: CDR1 SGHRS, CDR2 YFSETQ. V was trimmed by 0 bases and J by 0 bases, leaving 12 bases between them. The length of the CDR3 is 16 residues. As concerns this clone: Its antigen is still unknown.

General study findings and limits: Within an earlier analysis, most TCR beta V segments proved productive either about 87% or about 30% of the time. Some V segments, including TRBV6-2 and TRBV6-3, were excluded as indistinguishable.

Input material: PBMCs. This TCR derives from a female donor in good health and CMV-seronegative. The rearrangement joins TRBV5-1 to TRBJ1-1; possible D gene TRBD1, 5 bases. The CDR3 coding sequence is TGCGCCAGCAGCTTGGCAGGGTTACCCTTGAACACTGAAGCTTTCTTT. Translation: CASSLAGLPLNTEAFF.